Given below is one T cell receptor (beta chain) in context. Its target is not known. These data come from a study of shared clonotypes between healthy human individuals. General observations from the study: Some clonotypes were shared by all four sorted-subset donors, while others were not shared. The non-shared ones had lower generation probabilities than the shared ones.

The J segment lost 0 bases and the V segment lost 8 bases, leaving 8 bases of the junction unmatched. The CDR3 has 15 residues. The germline CDR1 and CDR2 sequences are MDHEN and SYDVKM. Assay: immunoSEQ multiplex PCR; the TCRdb copy retains only in-frame clones and omits some. The sample shows 600,000 to 750,000 clones, more than 70% of them seen only once. The chain couples TRBV28 to TRBJ2-3, with 7 bases aligning to TRBD2. The origin of this receptor is a woman in her twenties or thirties in good health. Sequencing input: memory CD4+ T cells sorted from blood. Subset: CD45RA-negative fraction. The DNA of the CDR3 is TGTGCCAGCCTGCGAGCGGGAACTAGCACAGATACGCAGTATTTT. The encoded protein is CASLRAGTSTDTQYF.